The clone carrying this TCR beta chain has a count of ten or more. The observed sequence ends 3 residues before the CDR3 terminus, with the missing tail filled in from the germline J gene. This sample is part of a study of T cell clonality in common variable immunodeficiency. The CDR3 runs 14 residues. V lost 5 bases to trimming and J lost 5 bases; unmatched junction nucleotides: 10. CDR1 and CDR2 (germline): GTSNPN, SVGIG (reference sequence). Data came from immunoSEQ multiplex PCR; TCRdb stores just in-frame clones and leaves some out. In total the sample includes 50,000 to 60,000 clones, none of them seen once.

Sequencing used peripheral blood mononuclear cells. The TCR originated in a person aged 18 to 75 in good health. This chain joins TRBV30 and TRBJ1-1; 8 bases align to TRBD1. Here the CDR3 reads CAWGSGTGHTEAFF. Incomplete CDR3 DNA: TGTGCCTGGGGGTCCGGGACAGGTCATACTGAA.